This T cell receptor beta chain derives from a study of CD8 T cells in Susac syndrome. Reverse transcription of about 0.5 to 1 ug RNA was carried out with random hexamers. Using its own MiXCR run on the immunoSEQ multiplex PCR reads, TCRdb lists one record per CDR3 protein. Counted here are under 150,000 distinct CDR3 sequences, approximately 94% occurring once; the ten biggest clones make up around 0.08%. Germline V gives CDR1 DFQATT, CDR2 SNEGSKA (reference sequence). The ends were cut back, 6 bases at V and 9 bases at J, with 12 bases in the middle. The length of the CDR3 is 12 residues. Source material: CD4+ T cells from PBMCs. This chain joins TRBV20-1 and TRBJ2-6, with D possibly called TRBD1 or TRBD2 (5 bases each). This TCR came from a human donor with Susac syndrome. The CDR3 protein is CSAVGTDNVLTF. DNA for the CDR3: TGCAGTGCGGTCGGGACGGACAACGTCCTGACTTTC.